These 20 T cell receptor beta chains were all obtained from the same sample, sequenced in a study of blood T cell repertoires in COVID-19. The assay was immunoSEQ multiplex PCR, and TCRdb's table has in-frame clones only and misses some. The data contain about 360,000 clones, 86% of them seen just once; the ten biggest clones take up just over 7%. The sample consisted of peripheral blood. The receptors were sampled from a woman aged 60-70 years with COVID-19, enrolled during active disease.

The rearrangement links TRBV10-3 to TRBJ2-3; 14 nucleotides line up with TRBD2. The junction had 4 bases not matched to a gene; V was cut back by 4 bases and J by 4 bases. The CDR3 sequence is 16 residues long. The germline CDR1 and CDR2 sequences are ENHRY and SYGVKD. The CDR3 sequence: CAISGRTSGGPDTQYF. The DNA of the CDR3 is TGTGCCATCAGTGGGAGGACTAGCGGGGGGCCAGATACGCAGTATTTT.

The chain has TRBV19 and TRBJ1-5; D uncertain. The V gene lost 1 base and the J gene lost 0 bases, with 13 bases spanning the gap. The CDR3 spans 17 residues. Germline V gene sequence: CDR1 LNHDA, CDR2 SQIVND (reference sequence). The CDR3, as DNA: TGTGCCAGTAGTATAGCGGTCAGCGAAGATAGCAATCAGCCCCAGCATTTT. Its protein is CASSIAVSEDSNQPQHF.

This chain connects TRBV11-2 to TRBJ2-3, with D possibly being TRBD1 (6 bases). V was trimmed by 7 bases and J by 4 bases, leaving 18 bases between them. Germline V CDR1 and CDR2: SGHAT, FQNNGV. The CDR3 length is 15 residues. The CDR3 region is CASTSGWTAADTQYF. In DNA, the CDR3 is TGTGCCAGCACCTCGGGATGGACAGCTGCAGATACGCAGTATTTT.

CDR3 sequence (DNA): TGTGCCAGCTCAAGGGACAGGGGATGGGCTGAAGCTTTCTTT. Translating gives CASSRDRGWAEAFF. The rearrangement joins TRBV18 to TRBJ1-1, with 10 bases fitting TRBD1. The germline gives CDR1 KGHSH, CDR2 LQKENI. The CDR3 totals 14 residues. The junction had 6 bases not matched to a gene; V was cut back by 5 bases and J by 6 bases.

In regard to this clone: In the same sample, other DNA sequences code for this CDR3. The J gene is TRBJ2-7, the V gene TRBV12-3 or TRBV12-4; D gene ambiguous. V lost 6 bases to trimming and J lost 0 bases, with 6 bases between them. CDR3 size: 12 residues. The chain's CDR3 is CASSSDSYEQYF. The DNA of the CDR3 is TGTGCCAGCAGCTCAGACTCCTACGAGCAGTACTTC.

This sequence joins TRBV3-1 (or the pseudogene TRBV3-2) and TRBJ2-6; D call uncertain. The CDR3 loop spans 16 amino acids. CDR1 and CDR2 from the germline V gene are LGHDT and YNNKEL (reference sequence). The germline V and J ends were trimmed by 0 bases and 3 bases, with 9 bases remaining between them. CDR3 sequence reads: CASSQDGQDGANVLTF. The CDR3 DNA reads as TGTGCCAGCAGCCAAGATGGGCAGGATGGGGCCAACGTCCTGACTTTC.

This clone was seen many times. This chain uses TRBV11-2 with TRBJ2-7; D may be TRBD1 (6 bases). From germline, CDR1 is SGHAT and CDR2 FQNNGV. Trimming shortened V by 0 bases and J by 6 bases, and 9 bases separated the two germline ends. The CDR3 sequence is 13 residues long. CDR3 sequence (DNA): TGTGCCAGCAGCTTAGATCAGGGGCGCGAGCAGTACTTC. Translation: CASSLDQGREQYF.

The J gene is TRBJ2-7, the V gene TRBV7-2, with 8 bases identical to TRBD2. The V segment lost 5 bases and the J segment 2 bases; nucleotides outside the gene matches: 8. This CDR3 is 15 amino acids long. Germline V lookup: CDR1 SGHTA, CDR2 FQGNSA. In DNA form, the CDR3 reads TGTGCCAGCAGCCCGAGCGGGGGTGGGACCTACGAGCAGTACTTC. This codes for CASSPSGGGTYEQYF.

This chain connects TRBV19 to TRBJ1-2, with unresolved D. Germline lookup yields CDR1 LNHDA and CDR2 SQIVND (reference sequence). This CDR3 is built from 12 residues. V dropped 7 bases and J dropped 6 bases, with 12 bases sitting between them. DNA of the CDR3: TGTGCCAGTAATCTAGGCCCGAATGGCTACACCTTC. This encodes CASNLGPNGYTF.

To note about this clone: Other DNA sequences in this specimen translate into the identical CDR3. The chain recombines TRBV5-1 with TRBJ1-2; tentatively, D is TRBD1 (6 bases). Trimming shortened V by 4 bases and J by 4 bases, and 14 bases separated the two germline ends. CDR1 SGHRS and CDR2 YFSETQ come from the germline V gene. The CDR3 runs to 14 residues. CDR3 protein: CASSPGQGSYGYTF. In DNA form, the CDR3 reads TGCGCCAGCAGCCCGGGTCAGGGGAGCTATGGCTACACCTTC.

The J gene is TRBJ2-7, the V gene TRBV4-3, with D maybe TRBD2 (6 bases). CDR3 length: 16 residues. V was trimmed by 0 bases and J by 6 bases, leaving 18 bases between them. Per germline, CDR1 LGHNA and CDR2 YSLEER. CDR3 region: CASSQDWRGINIEQYF. DNA for the CDR3: TGCGCCAGCAGCCAAGATTGGAGGGGAATCAATATCGAGCAGTACTTC.

The V call is TRBV12-3 or TRBV12-4, the J call TRBJ1-2; TRBD1 might be the D (5 bases). Trimming removed 6 bases at V and 3 bases at J, with 8 bases between. This CDR3 spans 12 amino acids. This chain's CDR3 is CASRPGYYGYTF. In DNA form, the CDR3 reads TGTGCCAGCAGACCAGGGTACTATGGCTACACCTTC.

The J gene is TRBJ2-5, the V gene TRBV4-3, with D possibly matching TRBD2 (6 bases). The CDR3 totals 17 residues. Germline assignment: CDR1 LGHNA and CDR2 YSLEER. Trimming removed 2 bases at V and 4 bases at J, with 20 bases between. This chain's CDR3 is CASSQRDTSRYPETQYF. CDR3 nucleotides: TGCGCCAGCAGCCAAAGGGATACTAGCCGTTACCCAGAGACCCAGTACTTC.

This clone was counted once. The V gene is TRBV30, the J gene TRBJ1-1, with 7 bases matching TRBD1. Per germline, CDR1 GTSNPN and CDR2 SVGIG (reference sequence). The ends lost 0 bases at V and 7 bases at J; junction bases unmatched: 8. The CDR3 is made up of 14 amino acids. The CDR3 protein is CAWSVGRGPYEAFF. In DNA, the CDR3 is TGTGCCTGGAGTGTAGGTAGGGGGCCCTATGAAGCTTTCTTT.

This clone showed up just once. This chain links TRBV9 with TRBJ2-7; tentative D call: TRBD1 (6 bases). V was clipped by 0 bases and J by 5 bases, with 15 bases between them. Germline V gene sequence: CDR1 SGDLS, CDR2 YYNGEE. This CDR3 spans 15 amino acids. CDR3 DNA: TGTGCCAGCAGCGTAGATGGGAAGGGGGTCAACGAGCAGTACTTC. Translating it yields CASSVDGKGVNEQYF.

This clone was observed a single time. The genes are TRBV7-2 and TRBJ1-4; 7 bases map to TRBD1. Trimming removed 3 bases from V and 7 bases from J; junction bases left unmatched: 11. The CDR3 is made up of 16 amino acids. The germline gives CDR1 SGHTA, CDR2 FQGNSA. CDR3: CASSFYPGGKIEKLFF. CDR3 nucleotides: TGTGCCAGCAGCTTCTACCCAGGGGGAAAAATTGAAAAACTGTTTTTT.

As to this clone: The same CDR3 also results from other DNA sequences found in this sample. The rearrangement joins TRBV7-9 to TRBJ2-5; D gene ambiguous. V lost 1 base, J lost 5 bases, and 11 bases lay in between. This CDR3 has 14 residues. The V gene's germline CDR1 is SEHNR and CDR2 FQNEAQ (reference sequence). The CDR3 DNA reads as TGTGCCAGCAGCTTAGTATTAGCTGGGGAGACCCAGTACTTC. Its protein product is CASSLVLAGETQYF.

This clone has a single count. The J gene is TRBJ2-2, the V gene TRBV7-3; TRBD2 matches at 12 bases. The CDR3 has 17 amino acids. V shed 5 bases and J 2 bases; nucleotides not matched to a gene: 6. CDR1 is SGHTA and CDR2 is FQGTGA in the germline V gene. This chain's CDR3 is CASSPRLAGANTGELFF. CDR3 DNA: TGTGCCAGCAGCCCGAGACTAGCGGGGGCAAACACCGGGGAGCTGTTTTTT.

The chain links TRBV19 to TRBJ2-7; 10 positions agree with TRBD2. V lost 4 bases and J lost 0; bases outside the gene matches: 3. The germline gives CDR1 LNHDA, CDR2 SQIVND (reference sequence). The CDR3 runs to 15 residues. CDR3 amino acids: CASSRSSGGSYEQYF. DNA for the CDR3: TGTGCCAGTAGTAGATCTAGCGGGGGCTCCTACGAGCAGTACTTC. Together with reference TRBV19 and TRBJ2-7, the CDR3 gives the full variable domain: DGGITQSPKYLFRKEGQNVTLSCEQNLNHDAMYWYRQDPGQGLRLIYYSQIVNDFQKGDIAEGYSVSREKKESFPLTVTSAQKNPTAFYLCASSRSSGGSYEQYFGPGTRLTVT.

This clone has only one observation. This rearrangement joins TRBV11-2 to TRBJ1-1; TRBD1 is a possible D gene (6 bases). The germline CDR1 and CDR2 sequences are SGHAT and FQNNGV. The ends were cut back, 3 bases at V and 3 bases at J, with 11 bases in the middle. The CDR3 has 14 amino acids. The CDR3 sequence is CASSFQGKDTEAFF. CDR3 sequence (DNA): TGTGCCAGCAGCTTCCAGGGGAAGGACACTGAAGCTTTCTTT.